Shown below are 6 T cell receptor beta chains from a single sample sequenced in a study of patients and donors after allogeneic stem cell transplantation. TCRdb reanalysed the RT-PCR reads using MiXCR and keeps one entry per CDR3 protein. Among about 960,000 distinct CDR3 sequences listed, under 20% were seen once. Sequencing was done on a sample of blood, either unsorted or a sorted T cell fraction (not recorded which). The receptors here all came from a human donor who was either an allogeneic HSCT recipient or a stem cell or donor lymphocyte infusion donor (not recorded which). It is not recorded whose cells these are; they may come from a transplant donor.

The chain recombines TRBV29-1 with TRBJ2-3, with D perhaps matching TRBD1 (5 bases). The length of the CDR3 is 16 residues. With 4 bases removed from V and 0 bases from J, the gap between germline ends came to 17 bases. Germline CDR1 and CDR2: SQVTM and ANQGSEA. The CDR3 sequence: CSVGPSTGASTDTQYF. CDR3 DNA sequence: TGCAGCGTTGGACCCTCTACAGGAGCAAGCACAGATACGCAGTATTTT.

The chain joins TRBV12-3 or TRBV12-4 to TRBJ1-1, with 8 positions matching TRBD1. This CDR3 contains 15 residues. Losses at the gene ends were 2 bases for V and 7 bases for J; bases not matched to a gene: 9. The CDR3 DNA is TGTGCCAGCAGTTTACGTGCAGGGGGCAGGGTTGAAGCTTTCTTT. Residues: CASSLRAGGRVEAFF.

This clonotype came up many times. V usage is TRBV28 and J usage is TRBJ1-1, with D perhaps matching TRBD1 (6 bases). The CDR3 sequence is 16 residues long. Germline CDR1 reads MDHEN; CDR2 reads SYDVKM. Trimming removed 5 bases at V and 1 base at J, with 17 bases between. CDR3 DNA sequence: TGTGCCAGCAGTCGACTTGGGGGGGCGGGGAACACTGAAGCTTTCTTT. Translated, it gives CASSRLGGAGNTEAFF.

This clonotype showed up just a few times. J is TRBJ1-1 and V is TRBV4-3, with TRBD1 matching over 7 bases. CDR3 length: 17 residues. V shed 0 bases, J shed 4 bases, and the junction held 11 bases outside the gene matches. The germline V gene encodes CDR1 LGHNA and CDR2 YSLEER. CDR3 in DNA: TGCGCCAGCAGCCAAGATTGGCTCGAGACAGGGCTCACTGAAGCTTTCTTT. Its protein product is CASSQDWLETGLTEAFF.

Points on this clonotype: Lacking the conserved final phenylalanine or tryptophan, this CDR3 likely reflects a read error. The DNA for the CDR3 is TGCAGTGCTAGGGGGACAGGGCCTCTTACTAGCAATCAGCCCCAGCATTAT. This sequence encodes CSARGTGPLTSNQPQHY. V gene TRBV20-1 combines with J gene TRBJ1-5, with 9 bases aligning to TRBD1. J lost 0 bases, V lost 3 bases, and 9 bases had no gene match. The length of the CDR3 is 17 residues. CDR1 and CDR2 (germline): DFQATT, SNEGSKA (reference sequence).

This chain links TRBV4-2 with TRBJ2-3; maybe TRBD1 (6 bases). CDR1 and CDR2 from the germline V gene are LGHNA and YNFKEQ. The germline V and J ends were trimmed by 4 bases and 3 bases, with 14 bases remaining between them. This CDR3 has 15 residues. The CDR3 DNA is TGTGCCAGCAGCCCGGAGGACAGCCTTACAGATACGCAGTATTTT. Its translation is CASSPEDSLTDTQYF.